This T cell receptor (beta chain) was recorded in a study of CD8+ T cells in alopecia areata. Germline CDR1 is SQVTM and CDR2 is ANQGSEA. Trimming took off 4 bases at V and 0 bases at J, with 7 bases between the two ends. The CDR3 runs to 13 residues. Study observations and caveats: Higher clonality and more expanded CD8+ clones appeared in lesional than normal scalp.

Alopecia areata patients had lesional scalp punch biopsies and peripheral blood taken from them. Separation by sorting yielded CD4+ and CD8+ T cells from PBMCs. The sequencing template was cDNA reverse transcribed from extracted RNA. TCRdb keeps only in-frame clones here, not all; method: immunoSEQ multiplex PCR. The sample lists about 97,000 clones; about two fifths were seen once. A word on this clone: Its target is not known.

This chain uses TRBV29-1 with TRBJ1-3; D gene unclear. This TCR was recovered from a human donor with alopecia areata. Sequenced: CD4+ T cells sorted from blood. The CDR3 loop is CSVVDPSGNTIYF. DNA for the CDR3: TGCAGCGTTGTAGACCCCTCTGGAAACACCATATATTTT.